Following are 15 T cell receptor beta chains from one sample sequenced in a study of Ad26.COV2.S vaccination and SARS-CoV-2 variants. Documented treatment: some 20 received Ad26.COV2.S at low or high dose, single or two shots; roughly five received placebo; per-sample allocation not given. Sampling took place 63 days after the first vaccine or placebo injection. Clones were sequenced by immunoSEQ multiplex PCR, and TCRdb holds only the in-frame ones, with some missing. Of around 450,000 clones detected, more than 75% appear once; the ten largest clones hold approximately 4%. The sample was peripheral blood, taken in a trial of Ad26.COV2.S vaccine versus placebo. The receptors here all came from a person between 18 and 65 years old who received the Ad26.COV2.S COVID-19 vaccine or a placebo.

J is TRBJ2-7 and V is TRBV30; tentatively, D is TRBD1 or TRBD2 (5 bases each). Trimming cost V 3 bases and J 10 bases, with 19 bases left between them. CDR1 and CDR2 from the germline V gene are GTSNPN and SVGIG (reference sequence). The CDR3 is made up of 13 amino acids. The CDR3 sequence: CAWSPLSGTGQYF. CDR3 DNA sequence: TGTGCCTGGAGCCCACTGTCTGGGACCGGTCAGTACTTC.

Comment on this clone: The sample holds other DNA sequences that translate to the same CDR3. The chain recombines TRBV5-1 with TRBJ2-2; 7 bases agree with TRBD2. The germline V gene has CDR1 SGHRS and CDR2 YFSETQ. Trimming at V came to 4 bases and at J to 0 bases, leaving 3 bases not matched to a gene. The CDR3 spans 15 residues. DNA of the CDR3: TGCGCCAGCAGCAGCGGGACGGCGAACACCGGGGAGCTGTTTTTT. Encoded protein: CASSSGTANTGELFF. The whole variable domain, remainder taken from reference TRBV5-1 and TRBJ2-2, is KAGVTQTPRYLIKTRGQQVTLSCSPISGHRSVSWYQQTPGQGLQFLFEYFSETQRNKGNFPGRFSGRQFSNSRSEMNVSTLELGDSALYLCASSSGTANTGELFFGEGSRLTVL.

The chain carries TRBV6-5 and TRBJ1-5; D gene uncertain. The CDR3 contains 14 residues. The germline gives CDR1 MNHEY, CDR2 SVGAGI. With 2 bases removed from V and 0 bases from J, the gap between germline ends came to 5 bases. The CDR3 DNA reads TGTGCCAGCAGTTACGCGTTTAGCAATCAGCCCCAGCATTTT. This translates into CASSYAFSNQPQHF.

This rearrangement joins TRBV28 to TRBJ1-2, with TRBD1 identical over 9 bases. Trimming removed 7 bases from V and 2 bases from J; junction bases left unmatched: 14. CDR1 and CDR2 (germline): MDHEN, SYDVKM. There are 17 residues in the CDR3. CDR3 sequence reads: CASINAGQGWVNYGYTF. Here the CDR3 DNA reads TGTGCCAGCATCAACGCGGGACAGGGATGGGTAAACTATGGCTACACCTTC.

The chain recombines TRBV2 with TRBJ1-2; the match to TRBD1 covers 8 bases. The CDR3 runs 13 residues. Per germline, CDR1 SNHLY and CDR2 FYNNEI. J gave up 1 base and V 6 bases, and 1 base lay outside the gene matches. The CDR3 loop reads CASRGQDNYGYTF. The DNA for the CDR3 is TGTGCCAGCAGGGGACAGGATAACTATGGCTACACCTTC.

In DNA form, the CDR3 reads TGTGCCAGCAGCTTGTTAGGGTCAGGGGGCCATGAGCAGTTCTTC. Translation: CASSLLGSGGHEQFF. The J gene is TRBJ2-1, the V gene TRBV5-4; TRBD1 aligns across 8 bases. There are 15 residues in the CDR3. V shed 1 base, J shed 8 bases, and the junction held 8 bases outside the gene matches. Per the germline V gene, CDR1 is SGHNT and CDR2 is YYREEE (reference sequence).

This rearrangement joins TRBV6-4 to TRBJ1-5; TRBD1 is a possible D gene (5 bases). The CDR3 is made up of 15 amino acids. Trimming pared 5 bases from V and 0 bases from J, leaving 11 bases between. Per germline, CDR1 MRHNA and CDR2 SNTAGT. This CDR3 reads CASSPIDSSNQPQHF. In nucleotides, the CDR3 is TGTGCCAGCAGTCCGATCGACAGTAGCAATCAGCCCCAGCATTTT.

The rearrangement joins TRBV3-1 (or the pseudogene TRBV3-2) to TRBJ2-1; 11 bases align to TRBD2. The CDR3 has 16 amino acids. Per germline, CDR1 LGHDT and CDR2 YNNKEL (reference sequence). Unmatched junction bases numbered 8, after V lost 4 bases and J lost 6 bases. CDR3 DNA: TGTGCCAGCAGCCCTAGCGGGGGGCTAGTTGGCAATGAGCAGTTCTTC. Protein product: CASSPSGGLVGNEQFF.

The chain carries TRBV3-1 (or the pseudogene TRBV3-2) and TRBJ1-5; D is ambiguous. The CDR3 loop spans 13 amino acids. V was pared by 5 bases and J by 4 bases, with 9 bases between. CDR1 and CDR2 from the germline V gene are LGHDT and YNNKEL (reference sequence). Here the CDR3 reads CASSVSLNQPQHF. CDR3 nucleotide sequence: TGTGCCAGCAGCGTCAGTCTAAATCAGCCCCAGCATTTT.

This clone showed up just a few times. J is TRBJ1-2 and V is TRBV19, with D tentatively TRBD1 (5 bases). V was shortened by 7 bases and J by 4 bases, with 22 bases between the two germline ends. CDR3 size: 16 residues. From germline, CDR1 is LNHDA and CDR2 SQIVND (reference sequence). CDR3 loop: CASNLRVSGTGYGYTF. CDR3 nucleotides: TGTGCCAGTAACCTCAGGGTCTCAGGGACCGGCTATGGCTACACCTTC.

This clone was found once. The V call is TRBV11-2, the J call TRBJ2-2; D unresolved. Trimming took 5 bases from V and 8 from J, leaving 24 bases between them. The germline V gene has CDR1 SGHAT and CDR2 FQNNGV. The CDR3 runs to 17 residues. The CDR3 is CASSGYLTKGKRGELFF. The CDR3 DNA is TGTGCCAGCAGCGGTTATCTCACGAAGGGTAAAAGAGGGGAGCTGTTTTTT.

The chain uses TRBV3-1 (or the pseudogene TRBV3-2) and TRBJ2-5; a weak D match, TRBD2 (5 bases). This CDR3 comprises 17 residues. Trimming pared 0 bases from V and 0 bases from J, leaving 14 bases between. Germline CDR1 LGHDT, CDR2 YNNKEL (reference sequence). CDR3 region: CASSQDRTEEYQETQYF. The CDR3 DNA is TGTGCCAGCAGCCAAGATCGGACGGAGGAGTACCAAGAGACCCAGTACTTC.

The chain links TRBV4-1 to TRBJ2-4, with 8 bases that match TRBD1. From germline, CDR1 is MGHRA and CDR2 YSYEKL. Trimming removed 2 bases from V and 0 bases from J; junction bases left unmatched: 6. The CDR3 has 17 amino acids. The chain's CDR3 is CASSQRQGNLAKNIQYF. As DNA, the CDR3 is TGCGCCAGCAGCCAAAGACAGGGGAACCTAGCCAAAAACATTCAGTACTTC.

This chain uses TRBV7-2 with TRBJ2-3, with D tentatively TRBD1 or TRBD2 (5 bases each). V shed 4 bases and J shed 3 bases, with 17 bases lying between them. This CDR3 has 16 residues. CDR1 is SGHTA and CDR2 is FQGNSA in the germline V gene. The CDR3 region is CASSYEGRDVTDTQYF. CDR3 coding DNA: TGTGCCAGCAGCTACGAAGGCAGGGACGTAACAGATACGCAGTATTTT.

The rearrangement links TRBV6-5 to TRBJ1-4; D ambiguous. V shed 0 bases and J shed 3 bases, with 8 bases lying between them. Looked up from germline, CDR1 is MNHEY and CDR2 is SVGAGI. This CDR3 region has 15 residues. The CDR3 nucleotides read TGTGCCAGCAGTTACTCTTGGGAAGCTAATGAAAAACTGTTTTTT. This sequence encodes CASSYSWEANEKLFF.